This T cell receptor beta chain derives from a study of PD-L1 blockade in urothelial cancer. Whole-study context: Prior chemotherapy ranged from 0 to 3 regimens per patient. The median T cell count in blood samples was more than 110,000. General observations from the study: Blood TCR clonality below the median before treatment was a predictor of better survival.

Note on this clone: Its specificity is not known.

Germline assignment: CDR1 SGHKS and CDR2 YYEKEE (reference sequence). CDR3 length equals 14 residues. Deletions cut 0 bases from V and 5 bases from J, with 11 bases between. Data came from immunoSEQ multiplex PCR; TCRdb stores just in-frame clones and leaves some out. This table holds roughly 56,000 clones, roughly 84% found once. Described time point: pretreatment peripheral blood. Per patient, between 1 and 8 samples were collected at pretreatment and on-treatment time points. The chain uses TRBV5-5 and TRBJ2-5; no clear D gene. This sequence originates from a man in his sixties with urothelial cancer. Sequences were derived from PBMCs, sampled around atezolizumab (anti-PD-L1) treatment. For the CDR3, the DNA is TGTGCCAGCAGCTTGGGAAGGCGGTCCGAGACCCAGTACTTC. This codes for CASSLGRRSETQYF.